The 21 T cell receptor beta chains listed next were all sequenced from one sample in a study of shared clonotypes between healthy human individuals. Naive CD8 isolation took CD45RO-negative cells positively selected for CCR7 and excluded terminally differentiated effector memory CD45RA+ cells. Some clones are missing from TCRdb's copy, which holds only in-frame ones; the method was immunoSEQ multiplex PCR. In the table there are roughly 850,000 clones, approximately 96% of which are singletons. Input material: naive CD8+ T cells sorted from blood. The receptors shown here come from a man younger than 40 in good health.

This chain connects TRBV7-8 to TRBJ2-7, with 9 nucleotides matching TRBD2. Trimming took 5 bases from V and 0 from J; bases not matched to a gene: 5. This CDR3 region has 15 residues. CDR1 and CDR2 (germline): SGHVS, FQNEAQ. The CDR3 sequence: CASSPIAGVSYEQYF. As DNA, the CDR3 is TGTGCCAGCAGCCCCATAGCGGGGGTCTCCTACGAGCAGTACTTC.

V gene TRBV5-1 combines with J gene TRBJ2-3; TRBD2 is a possible D gene (5 bases). Germline V gene lookup returns CDR1 SGHRS and CDR2 YFSETQ. The CDR3 has 13 amino acids. Deletions cut 4 bases from V and 6 bases from J, with 12 bases between. In DNA form, the CDR3 reads TGCGCCAGCAGCCCGTTCGGGGTTGATACGCAGTATTTT. Translation: CASSPFGVDTQYF.

The chain couples TRBV5-5 to TRBJ2-2; D unresolved. CDR3 length: 11 residues. Between the trimmed V and J ends, which lost 6 bases and 9 bases, there was a span of 9 bases. The germline CDR1 and CDR2 sequences are SGHKS and YYEKEE (reference sequence). CDR3 sequence reads: CASTHSRELFF. DNA of the CDR3: TGTGCCAGCACCCACTCGCGGGAGCTGTTTTTT.

The chain has TRBV27 and TRBJ2-5, with D unresolved. The CDR3 has 12 residues. V dropped 5 bases and J dropped 0 bases, with 4 bases sitting between them. Per germline, CDR1 MNHEY and CDR2 SMNVEV (reference sequence). The DNA for the CDR3 is TGTGCCAGCAGTAAAGACCAAGAGACCCAGTACTTC. It specifies CASSKDQETQYF.

The chain couples TRBV29-1 to TRBJ2-7, with D perhaps matching TRBD1 (8 bases). Trimming removed 7 bases at V and 3 bases at J, with 16 bases between. Per germline, CDR1 SQVTM and CDR2 ANQGSEA. The CDR3 sequence is 13 residues long. The CDR3 sequence is CSGTGGDGYEQYF. In DNA form, the CDR3 reads TGCAGCGGAACAGGGGGGGATGGCTACGAGCAGTACTTC.

The chain joins TRBV29-1 to TRBJ2-1; D ambiguous. The CDR3 contains 14 residues. The V gene's germline CDR1 is SQVTM and CDR2 ANQGSEA. With 1 base removed from V and 7 bases from J, the gap between germline ends came to 14 bases. CDR3 DNA sequence: TGCAGCGTTGAAGGCCCCTCAGGTGAGAATGAGCAGTTCTTC. Translated: CSVEGPSGENEQFF.

This clone was seen just once. This chain uses TRBV28 with TRBJ2-7, with 7 bases that match TRBD2. The J segment lost 4 bases and the V segment lost 1 base, leaving 4 bases of the junction unmatched. This CDR3 has 14 residues. Looked up from germline, CDR1 is MDHEN and CDR2 is SYDVKM. CDR3 nucleotide sequence: TGTGCCAGCAGTTTATTGCGACTAGCTTACGAGCAGTACTTC. Its translation: CASSLLRLAYEQYF.

J is TRBJ2-1 and V is TRBV7-8; D remains ambiguous. Germline CDR1 is SGHVS and CDR2 is FQNEAQ. The germline V and J ends were trimmed by 2 bases and 10 bases, with 3 bases remaining between them. The CDR3 contains 10 residues. The CDR3 loop is CASSLIEQFF. CDR3 in DNA: TGTGCCAGCAGCTTAATCGAGCAGTTCTTC.

In its sample, this clone was seen once. This rearrangement joins TRBV7-6 to TRBJ2-7, with D perhaps TRBD1 or TRBD2 (5 bases each). Germline-derived CDR1 and CDR2 are SGHVS and FNYEAQ. This CDR3 has 15 residues. V was shortened by 3 bases and J by 0 bases, with 12 bases between the two germline ends. This CDR3 reads CASSFGAETSYEQYF. The CDR3 region has the DNA TGTGCCAGCAGCTTCGGGGCGGAGACCTCCTACGAGCAGTACTTC.

This clone was picked up one time. The identical CDR3 is also encoded by other nucleotide sequences in the sample. The chain uses TRBV29-1 and TRBJ2-7; D is ambiguous. Per the germline V gene, CDR1 is SQVTM and CDR2 is ANQGSEA. CDR3 size: 12 residues. The germline V and J ends were trimmed by 4 bases and 0 bases, with 7 bases remaining between them. CDR3 loop: CSVGVSSYEQYF. The CDR3 DNA reads as TGCAGCGTTGGTGTCTCCTCCTACGAGCAGTACTTC.

The J gene is TRBJ1-5, the V gene TRBV18; D is ambiguous. Trimming took 0 bases from V and 0 from J, leaving 6 bases between them. This CDR3 is built from 15 residues. Germline CDR1 and CDR2: KGHSH and LQKENI. The CDR3: CASSPPQHSNQPQHF. The CDR3 DNA reads as TGTGCCAGCTCACCACCCCAACATAGCAATCAGCCCCAGCATTTT.

V usage is TRBV27 and J usage is TRBJ2-7, with D perhaps TRBD1 (6 bases). Trimming stripped 7 bases from V and 3 bases from J, with 22 bases between. The CDR3 consists of 16 residues. CDR1 and CDR2 from the germline V gene are MNHEY and SMNVEV (reference sequence). CDR3 protein: CASTVGSSGQLYEQYF. The CDR3 bases are TGTGCCAGCACCGTAGGTTCGAGTGGACAGCTCTACGAGCAGTACTTC.

V is TRBV14 and J is TRBJ2-5; 12 bases align to TRBD2. From germline, CDR1 is SGHDN and CDR2 FVKESK. The length of the CDR3 is 16 residues. The V gene end was trimmed by 4 bases and the J gene end by 2 bases; junction bases not matched to a gene: 5. This chain's CDR3 is CASSPGLAGLQETQYF. CDR3 bases: TGTGCCAGCAGCCCCGGACTAGCGGGATTACAAGAGACCCAGTACTTC.

V is TRBV7-8 and J is TRBJ1-2; no firm D call. V was trimmed by 1 base and J by 8 bases, leaving 14 bases between them. The CDR3 has 14 amino acids. Germline CDR1 is SGHVS and CDR2 is FQNEAQ. CDR3 region: CASSLDDYARGYTF. DNA of the CDR3: TGTGCCAGCAGCTTAGATGATTATGCTAGGGGCTACACCTTC.

The rearrangement uses TRBV27 and TRBJ2-2, with a weak D call TRBD1 (5 bases). Trimming removed 6 bases from V and 6 bases from J, with 17 bases in between. Germline V gene lookup returns CDR1 MNHEY and CDR2 SMNVEV (reference sequence). The CDR3 consists of 15 residues. DNA for the CDR3: TGTGCCAGCAGCCCTGGAGCAGGGTTGGCCGGGGAGCTGTTTTTT. Translating it yields CASSPGAGLAGELFF.

The gene calls are TRBV7-8 and TRBJ1-5; D might be TRBD1 (5 bases). The germline CDR1 and CDR2 sequences are SGHVS and FQNEAQ. V was clipped by 5 bases and J by 4 bases, with 12 bases between them. The CDR3 sequence is 14 residues long. CDR3 nucleotide sequence: TGTGCCAGCAGCCCGGGGACGGATAATCAGCCCCAGCATTTT. Translating it yields CASSPGTDNQPQHF.

The chain links TRBV5-5 to TRBJ2-7, with TRBD1 as a possible D gene (7 bases). CDR1 and CDR2 from the germline V gene are SGHKS and YYEKEE (reference sequence). Trimming pared 4 bases from V and 6 bases from J, leaving 14 bases between. The CDR3 covers 13 residues. The CDR3 is CASSATGTGEQYF. The CDR3 DNA reads TGTGCCAGCAGCGCGACAGGGACTGGCGAGCAGTACTTC.

This chain links TRBV6-5 with TRBJ2-5, with D possibly called TRBD1 or TRBD2 (5 bases each). CDR1 MNHEY and CDR2 SVGAGI come from the germline V gene. The CDR3 is 14 amino acids. The V gene lost 2 bases and the J gene lost 5 bases, with 12 bases spanning the gap. The CDR3 bases are TGTGCCAGCAGTTACGTACGGGACCTTGAGACCCAGTACTTC. Translating gives CASSYVRDLETQYF.

The V gene is TRBV9, the J gene TRBJ2-7; no clear D. The CDR3 is 12 amino acids. The germline V and J ends were trimmed by 3 bases and 0 bases, with 4 bases remaining between them. Germline lookup yields CDR1 SGDLS and CDR2 YYNGEE. The chain's CDR3 is CASSASSYEQYF. CDR3 coding DNA: TGTGCCAGCAGCGCGAGCTCCTACGAGCAGTACTTC.

The chain links TRBV7-9 to TRBJ2-7; tentatively, D is TRBD2 (5 bases). Trimming removed 5 bases at V and 3 bases at J, with 14 bases between. Germline CDR1 SEHNR, CDR2 FQNEAQ (reference sequence). CDR3 length: 14 amino acids. The DNA of the CDR3 is TGTGCCAGCAGCGCAAGAGACGGGGACTACGAGCAGTACTTC. Translated: CASSARDGDYEQYF.

The genes are TRBV7-2 and TRBJ1-5; weak D call: TRBD1 (5 bases). Trimming took 1 base from V and 6 from J, leaving 7 bases between them. Germline V CDR1 and CDR2: SGHTA, FQGNSA. The CDR3 is 13 amino acids. The CDR3 sequence is CASSLEGRQPQHF. The CDR3 region has the DNA TGTGCCAGCAGCTTAGAGGGACGTCAGCCCCAGCATTTT.